These 7 T cell receptor beta chains came from one sample sequenced in a study of Tregs in tolerant kidney transplant recipients. Data came from immunoSEQ multiplex PCR; TCRdb stores just in-frame clones and leaves some out. The sample has tens of thousands of clones, 80% to 95% seen once. The sample here was CD4+ T cells from blood, taken before the transplant. The receptors stem from a human donor who received a combined kidney and bone marrow transplant.

The chain carries TRBV28 and TRBJ2-7, with 9 bases matching TRBD2. The J segment lost 2 bases and the V segment lost 2 bases, leaving 4 bases of the junction unmatched. Germline CDR1 and CDR2: MDHEN and SYDVKM. CDR3 length equals 15 residues. The CDR3 DNA sequence: TGTGCCAGCAGTTTAAGGAGCGGGGGGCCCTACGAGCAGTACTTC. Translation: CASSLRSGGPYEQYF.

The V gene is TRBV18, the J gene TRBJ2-1, with a weak D call TRBD2 (6 bases). V was shortened by 2 bases and J by 0 bases, with 11 bases between the two germline ends. The CDR3 loop spans 16 amino acids. Per germline, CDR1 KGHSH and CDR2 LQKENI. The CDR3 nucleotides read TGTGCCAGCTCACCAAGAGCGGGCGACTCCTACAATGAGCAGTTCTTC. Its translation is CASSPRAGDSYNEQFF.

The chain is built from TRBV19 and TRBJ2-3; 8 bases are a match to TRBD2. Germline CDR1 is LNHDA and CDR2 is SQIVND (reference sequence). V lost 4 bases, J lost 1 base, and 1 base stayed unmatched. The CDR3 extends over 14 amino acids. Here the CDR3 reads CASSKGLGTDTQYF. CDR3 nucleotide sequence: TGTGCCAGTAGTAAGGGACTAGGCACAGATACGCAGTATTTT.

The V gene is TRBV5-8, the J gene TRBJ1-1, with D possibly being TRBD1 (5 bases). V lost 0 bases and J 5 bases, leaving 11 bases between the germline ends. Germline V gene sequence: CDR1 SGHTS, CDR2 YDEGEE. The length of the CDR3 is 14 residues. CDR3: CASSLAKGRTEAFF. The CDR3 DNA reads as TGTGCCAGCAGCTTGGCCAAGGGGAGGACTGAAGCTTTCTTT. The whole variable domain, remainder taken from reference TRBV5-8 and TRBJ1-1, is EAGVTQSPTHLIKTRGQQATLRCSPISGHTSVYWYQQALGLGLQFLLWYDEGEERNRGNFPPRFSGRQFPNYSSELNVNALELEDSALYLCASSLAKGRTEAFFGQGTRLTVV.

J is TRBJ1-5 and V is TRBV6-5, with 8 bases identical to TRBD1. In germline, CDR1 is MNHEY, CDR2 SVGAGI. The CDR3 has 13 amino acids. Germline trimming cut 6 bases from V and 5 bases from J; bases unmatched to any gene: 3. The chain's CDR3 is CASRTGDHQPQHF. The CDR3 nucleotides read TGTGCCAGCAGGACAGGGGATCATCAGCCCCAGCATTTT.

Turning to this clone: This sample includes further DNA sequences coding for the same CDR3. The V gene is TRBV6-5, the J gene TRBJ1-2; 7 bases are a match to TRBD1. V lost 6 bases to trimming and J lost 2 bases; unmatched junction nucleotides: 6. Germline CDR1 MNHEY, CDR2 SVGAGI. This CDR3 is 14 amino acids long. Here the CDR3 reads CASSRDRLNYGYTF. In nucleotides, the CDR3 is TGTGCCAGCAGCCGGGACAGACTGAACTATGGCTACACCTTC.

The rearrangement joins TRBV18 to TRBJ1-1, with unresolved D. The CDR3 length is 13 residues. V dropped 3 bases and J dropped 1 base, with 6 bases sitting between them. In germline, CDR1 is KGHSH, CDR2 LQKENI. The CDR3 DNA reads TGTGCCAGCTCACCTGAACAGAACACTGAAGCTTTCTTT. Its translation is CASSPEQNTEAFF.